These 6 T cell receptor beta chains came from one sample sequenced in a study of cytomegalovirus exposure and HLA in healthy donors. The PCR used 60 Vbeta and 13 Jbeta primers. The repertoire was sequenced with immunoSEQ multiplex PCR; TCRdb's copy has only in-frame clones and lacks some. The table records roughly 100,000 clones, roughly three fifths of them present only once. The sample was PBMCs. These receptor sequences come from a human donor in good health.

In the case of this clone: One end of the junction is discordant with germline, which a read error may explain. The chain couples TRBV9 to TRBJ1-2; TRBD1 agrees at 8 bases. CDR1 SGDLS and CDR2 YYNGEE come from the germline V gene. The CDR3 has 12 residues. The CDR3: CASSSGGYRYTF. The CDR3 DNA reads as TGTGCCAGCAGCTCAGGGGGCTATCGCTACACCTTC.

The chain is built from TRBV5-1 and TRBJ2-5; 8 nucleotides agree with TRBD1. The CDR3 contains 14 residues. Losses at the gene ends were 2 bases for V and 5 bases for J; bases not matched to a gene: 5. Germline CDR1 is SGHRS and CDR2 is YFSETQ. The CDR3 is CASSFPDRVETQYF. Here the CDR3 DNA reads TGCGCCAGCAGCTTTCCGGACAGGGTTGAGACCCAGTACTTC.

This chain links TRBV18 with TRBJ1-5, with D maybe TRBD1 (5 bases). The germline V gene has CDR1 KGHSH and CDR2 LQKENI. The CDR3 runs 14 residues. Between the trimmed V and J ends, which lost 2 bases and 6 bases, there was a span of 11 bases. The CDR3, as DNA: TGTGCCAGCTCACCAGCTCAGGGCGGTCAGCCCCAGCATTTT. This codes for CASSPAQGGQPQHF.

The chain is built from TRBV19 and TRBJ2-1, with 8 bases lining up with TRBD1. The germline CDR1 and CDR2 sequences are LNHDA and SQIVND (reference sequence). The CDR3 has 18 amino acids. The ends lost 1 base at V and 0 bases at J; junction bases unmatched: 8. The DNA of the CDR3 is TGTGCCAGTAGTATAGTAGCAGGGGGCCTTAGCTCCTACAATGAGCAGTTCTTC. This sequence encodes CASSIVAGGLSSYNEQFF.

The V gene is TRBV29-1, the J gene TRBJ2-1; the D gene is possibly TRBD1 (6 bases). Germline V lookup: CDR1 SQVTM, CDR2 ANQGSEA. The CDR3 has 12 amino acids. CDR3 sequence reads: CSWGRLSNEQFF. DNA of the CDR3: TGCAGTTGGGGGCGACTTAGCAATGAGCAGTTCTTC.

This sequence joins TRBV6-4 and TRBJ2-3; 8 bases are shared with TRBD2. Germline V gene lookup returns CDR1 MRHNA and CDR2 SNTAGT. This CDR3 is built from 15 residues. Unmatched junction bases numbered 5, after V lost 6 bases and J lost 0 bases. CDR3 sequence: CASSLTSESTDTQYF. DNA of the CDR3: TGTGCCAGCAGCTTGACTAGCGAGAGCACAGATACGCAGTATTTT.